The source of this T cell receptor (beta chain) is a study of T cell responses to AZD1222 COVID-19 vaccine. In the study overall: Combined were second doses at about 4 or about 12 weeks.

The CDR3 length is 14 residues. The germline V and J ends were trimmed by 4 bases and 0 bases, with 10 bases remaining between them. From germline, CDR1 is MDHEN and CDR2 SYDVKM. For this clone: Its target is unknown.

The study, taken as a whole, reports: Donors, mostly white British, included more females; clonal diversity was possibly underestimated. AZD1222 recipients seropositive at baseline numbered only five to seven. Of spike-specific TCRs, nearly half reportedly target regions left unmutated in variants.

The table came from immunoSEQ multiplex PCR; TCRdb's copy has only in-frame clones and leaves some out. This table holds around 63,000 clones, over 75% found once. Material: peripheral blood, obtained on day 0 of AZD1222 vaccination. The sequence was obtained from an adult in good health. The chain uses TRBV28 and TRBJ2-7; D may match TRBD1 or TRBD2 (5 bases each). The CDR3 loop is CASSSWGNSYEQYF. CDR3 DNA: TGTGCCAGCAGTTCTTGGGGGAACTCCTACGAGCAGTACTTC.